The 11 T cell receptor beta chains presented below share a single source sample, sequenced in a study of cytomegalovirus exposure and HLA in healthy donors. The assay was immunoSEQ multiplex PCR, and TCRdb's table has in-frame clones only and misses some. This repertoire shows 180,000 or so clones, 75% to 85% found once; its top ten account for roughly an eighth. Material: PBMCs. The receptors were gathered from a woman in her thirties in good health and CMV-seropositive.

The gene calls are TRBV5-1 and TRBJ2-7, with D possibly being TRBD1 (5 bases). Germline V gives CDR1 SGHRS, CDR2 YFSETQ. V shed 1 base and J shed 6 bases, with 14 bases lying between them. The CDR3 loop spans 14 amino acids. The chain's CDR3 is CASSLSPLQGEQYF. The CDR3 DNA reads TGCGCCAGCAGCTTGTCCCCCCTCCAGGGCGAGCAGTACTTC.

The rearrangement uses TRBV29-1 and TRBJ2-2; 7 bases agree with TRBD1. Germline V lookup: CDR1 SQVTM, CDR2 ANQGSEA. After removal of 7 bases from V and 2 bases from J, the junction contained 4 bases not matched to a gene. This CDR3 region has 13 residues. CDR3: CSAGGANTGELFF. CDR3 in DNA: TGCAGCGCAGGGGGAGCAAACACCGGGGAGCTGTTTTTT.

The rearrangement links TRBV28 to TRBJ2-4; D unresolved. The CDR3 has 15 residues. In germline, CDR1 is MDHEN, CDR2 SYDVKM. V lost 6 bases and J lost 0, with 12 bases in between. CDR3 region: CASRTRQLAKNIQYF. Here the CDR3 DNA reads TGTGCCAGCAGAACCAGGCAACTAGCCAAAAACATTCAGTACTTC.

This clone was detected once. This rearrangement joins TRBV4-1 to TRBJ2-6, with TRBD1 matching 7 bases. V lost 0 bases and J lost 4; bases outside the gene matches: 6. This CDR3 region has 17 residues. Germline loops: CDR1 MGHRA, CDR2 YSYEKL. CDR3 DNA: TGCGCCAGCAGCCAAGATTTCACAGGGGCCGGGGCCAACGTCCTGACTTTC. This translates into CASSQDFTGAGANVLTF.

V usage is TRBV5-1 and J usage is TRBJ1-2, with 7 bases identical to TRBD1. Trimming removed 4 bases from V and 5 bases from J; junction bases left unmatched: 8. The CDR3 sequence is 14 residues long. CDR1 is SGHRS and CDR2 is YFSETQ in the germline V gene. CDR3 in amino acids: CASSPRTGYYGYTF. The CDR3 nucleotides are TGCGCCAGCAGCCCCAGGACAGGTTATTATGGCTACACCTTC.

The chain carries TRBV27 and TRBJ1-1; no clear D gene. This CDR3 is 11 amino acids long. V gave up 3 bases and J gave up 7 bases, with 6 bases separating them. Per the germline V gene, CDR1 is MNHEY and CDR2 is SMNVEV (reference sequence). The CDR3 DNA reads TGTGCCAGCAGTTTCCTAGGTGAAGCTTTCTTT. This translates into CASSFLGEAFF.

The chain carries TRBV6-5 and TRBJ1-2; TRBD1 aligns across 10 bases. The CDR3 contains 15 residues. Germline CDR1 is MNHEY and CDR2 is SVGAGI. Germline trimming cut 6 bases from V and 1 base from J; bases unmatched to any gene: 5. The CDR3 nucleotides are TGTGCCAGCAGGGTGACAGGGGGCCTTAACTATGGCTACACCTTC. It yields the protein CASRVTGGLNYGYTF.

CDR3 sequence reads: CASSMFPPTSLGEQFF. The CDR3 DNA reads as TGTGCCAGTAGTATGTTTCCCCCCACTAGCCTTGGTGAGCAGTTCTTC. The chain recombines TRBV19 with TRBJ2-1; D may be TRBD2 (6 bases). The germline CDR1 and CDR2 sequences are LNHDA and SQIVND (reference sequence). CDR3 length: 16 residues. Trimming cost V 3 bases and J 9 bases, with 21 bases left between them.

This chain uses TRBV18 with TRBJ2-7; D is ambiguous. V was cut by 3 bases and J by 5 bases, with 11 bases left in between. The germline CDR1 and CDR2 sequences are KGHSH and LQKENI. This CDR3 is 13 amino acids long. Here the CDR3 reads CASSPESVDEQYF. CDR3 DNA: TGTGCCAGCTCACCTGAGAGCGTTGACGAGCAGTACTTC. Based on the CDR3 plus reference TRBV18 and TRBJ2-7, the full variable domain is NAGVMQNPRHLVRRRGQEARLRCSPMKGHSHVYWYRQLPEEGLKFMVYLQKENIIDESGMPKERFSAEFPKEGPSILRIQQVVRGDSAAYFCASSPESVDEQYFGPGTRLTVT.

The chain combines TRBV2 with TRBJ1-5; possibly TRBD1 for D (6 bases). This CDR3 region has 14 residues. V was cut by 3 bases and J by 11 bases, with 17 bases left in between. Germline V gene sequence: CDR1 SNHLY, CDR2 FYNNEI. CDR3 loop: CASSETGQRAAQHF. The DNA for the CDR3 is TGTGCCAGCAGTGAGACGGGACAAAGGGCAGCCCAGCATTTT.

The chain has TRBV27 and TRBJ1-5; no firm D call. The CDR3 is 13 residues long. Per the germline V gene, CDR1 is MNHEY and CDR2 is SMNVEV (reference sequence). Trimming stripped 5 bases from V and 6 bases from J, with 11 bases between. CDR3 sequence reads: CASSLSTGQPQHF. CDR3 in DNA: TGTGCCAGCAGTCTTTCTACTGGTCAGCCCCAGCATTTT.